One and the same sample provided the 8 T cell receptor beta chains below, sequenced in a study of radiotherapy plus CTLA-4 blockade in lung cancer. TCRdb's table, derived via immunoSEQ multiplex PCR, lists solely in-frame clones and lacks some. The data contain about 51,000 clones, around 75% of them singletons. The input for sequencing was peripheral blood, taken from a patient treated with radiotherapy plus ipilimumab. These receptors came from a human donor with non-small cell lung cancer who had a complete response to radiotherapy plus ipilimumab.

The chain combines TRBV7-2 with TRBJ2-3, with TRBD2 as a possible D gene (6 bases). The CDR3 is 17 amino acids. V lost 1 base and J 4 bases, leaving 18 bases between the germline ends. The germline CDR1 and CDR2 sequences are SGHTA and FQGNSA. The chain's CDR3 is CASSLGAGRRRADTQYF. CDR3 coding DNA: TGTGCCAGCAGCTTAGGCGCGGGGCGGAGGCGTGCAGATACGCAGTATTTT.

This clone showed up just a few times. The chain has TRBV7-2 and TRBJ1-2, with a weak D call TRBD1 (5 bases). The germline V and J ends were trimmed by 1 base and 7 bases, with 13 bases remaining between them. The CDR3 covers 14 residues. CDR1 is SGHTA and CDR2 is FQGNSA in the germline V gene. The CDR3 reads CASSLVGGVRGYTF. DNA for the CDR3: TGTGCCAGCAGCTTAGTGGGAGGGGTTCGTGGCTACACCTTC.

The CDR3 DNA follows: TGTGCCAGCAGTTACTCGAATTTTGAGCCACCGGACGAGCAGTACTTC. This encodes CASSYSNFEPPDEQYF. V gene TRBV6-5 combines with J gene TRBJ2-7; D unresolved. The CDR3 is made up of 16 amino acids. Germline V lookup: CDR1 MNHEY, CDR2 SVGAGI. Trimming took off 0 bases at V and 5 bases at J, with 17 bases between the two ends.

J is TRBJ1-4 and V is TRBV11-3; possibly TRBD1 for D (5 bases). CDR3 size: 16 residues. CDR1 SGHNT and CDR2 YENEEA come from the germline V gene. Trimming took off 0 bases at V and 0 bases at J, with 8 bases between the two ends. The CDR3 is CASSLDRGTTNEKLFF. For the CDR3, the DNA is TGTGCCAGCAGCTTAGATCGGGGGACAACTAATGAAAAACTGTTTTTT.

The chain has TRBV6-5 and TRBJ1-2; a weak D match, TRBD1 (5 bases). Germline values: CDR1 MNHEY, CDR2 SVGAGI. The V gene lost 2 bases and the J gene lost 0 bases, with 10 bases spanning the gap. The length of the CDR3 is 15 residues. This CDR3 is CASSYGAAANYGYTF. In DNA, the CDR3 is TGTGCCAGCAGTTACGGGGCAGCAGCTAACTATGGCTACACCTTC.

A single count supports this clone. The CDR3: CATSRARDRGYNEQFF. As DNA, the CDR3 is TGTGCCACCAGCAGAGCCCGGGACAGGGGATACAATGAGCAGTTCTTC. J is TRBJ2-1 and V is TRBV15; 10 positions agree with TRBD1. Unmatched junction bases numbered 4, after V lost 1 base and J lost 4 bases. Germline V gene lookup returns CDR1 LNHNV and CDR2 YYDKDF (reference sequence). The CDR3 contains 16 residues. The full variable domain, with the rest looked up from reference TRBV15 and TRBJ2-1, is DAMVIQNPRYQVTQFGKPVTLSCSQTLNHNVMYWYQQKSSQAPKLLFHYYDKDFNNEADTPDNFQSRRPNTSFCFLDIRSPGLGDTAMYLCATSRARDRGYNEQFFGPGTRLTVL.

J is TRBJ2-7 and V is TRBV7-9; TRBD1 aligns across 7 bases. The germline V gene has CDR1 SEHNR and CDR2 FQNEAQ (reference sequence). V was clipped by 5 bases and J by 2 bases; unmatched bases: 9. The CDR3 has 15 residues. As DNA, the CDR3 is TGTGCCAGCAGCCCAGCAGGGGGTAGGACCTACGAGCAGTACGTC. Translated: CASSPAGGRTYEQYV.

The chain joins TRBV25-1 to TRBJ2-3, with 8 bases lining up with TRBD2. The germline gives CDR1 MGHDK, CDR2 SYGVNS. The CDR3 contains 13 residues. The CDR3 loop reads CATSGSGTDTQYF. CDR3 DNA: TGTGCTACAAGCGGGAGTGGTACGGATACGCAGTATTTT. The variable domain in full, completed from reference TRBV25-1 and TRBJ2-3, reads EADIYQTPRYLVIGTGKKITLECSQTMGHDKMYWYQQDPGMELHLIHYSYGVNSTEKGDLSSESTVSRIRTEHFPLTLESARPSHTSQYLCATSGSGTDTQYFGPGTRLTVL.